This T cell receptor (beta chain) was sequenced during a study of blood T cells in healthy people across ages. Together with a sample-barcoded 5' primer, a J-beta primer mix was included in a second PCR lasting roughly 6 to 12 cycles. In TCRdb, the 5' RACE reads were re-called with MiXCR into one record per CDR3 protein. The table lists approximately 830,000 distinct CDR3 sequences, approximately 67% of them singletons. Total RNA was extracted at no less than 6 micrograms per sample. The CDR3 covers 10 residues. Trimming stripped 6 bases from V and 4 bases from J, with 3 bases between. Germline values: CDR1 MNHNY, CDR2 SVGAGI (reference sequence).

The chain joins TRBV6-6 to TRBJ1-2; D gene uncertain. The sequencing input was blood. The sequence was obtained from a man between 25 and 39 years old in good health. The DNA of the CDR3 is TGTGCCAGCAGGTCCTATGGCTACACCTTC. It translates to CASRSYGYTF.